The 7 T cell receptor beta chains below come from one sample, sequenced in a study of cytomegalovirus exposure and HLA in healthy donors. PCR was performed using 60 Vbeta and 13 Jbeta primers. TCRdb's table, derived via immunoSEQ multiplex PCR, lists solely in-frame clones and lacks some. Found here are more than 100,000 clones, under 90% of them singletons; the top ten hold about 10%. Material: PBMCs. Receptor source: a female donor in good health and CMV-seropositive.

The chain couples TRBV5-5 to TRBJ1-2; D not certain. The germline V gene has CDR1 SGHKS and CDR2 YYEKEE (reference sequence). CDR3 length: 14 residues. The V end lost 4 bases, the J end lost 8 bases, and 18 bases lay between the germline ends. CDR3 protein: CASSLPGGGLGYTF. For the CDR3, the DNA is TGTGCCAGCAGCCTACCGGGAGGAGGGCTGGGCTACACCTTC.

This clone was counted a few times. The chain links TRBV28 to TRBJ1-1; possibly TRBD1 for D (5 bases). V was shortened by 4 bases and J by 1 base, with 10 bases between the two germline ends. The germline V gene has CDR1 MDHEN and CDR2 SYDVKM. This CDR3 has 14 residues. The CDR3 nucleotides are TGTGCCAGCAGTTCAGGGTGGGGGAACACTGAAGCTTTCTTT. Translated: CASSSGWGNTEAFF. The whole variable domain, filled in from reference TRBV28 and TRBJ1-1, reads DVKVTQSSRYLVKRTGEKVFLECVQDMDHENMFWYRQDPGLGLRLIYFSYDVKMKEKGDIPEGYSVSREKKERFSLILESASTNQTSMYLCASSSGWGNTEAFFGQGTRLTVV.

The CDR3 protein is CASSLQGLNTEAFF. Written as DNA, the CDR3 is TGTGCCAGCAGTCTACAGGGGCTAAACACTGAAGCTTTCTTT. The J gene is TRBJ1-1, the V gene TRBV28; 7 nucleotides align to TRBD1. From germline, CDR1 is MDHEN and CDR2 SYDVKM. The ends lost 5 bases at V and 2 bases at J; junction bases unmatched: 5. The CDR3 extends over 14 amino acids.

The chain joins TRBV6-4 to TRBJ1-6, with D perhaps TRBD1 (5 bases). The germline gives CDR1 MRHNA, CDR2 SNTAGT. CDR3 length: 16 residues. V was pared by 2 bases and J by 10 bases, with 18 bases between. As DNA, the CDR3 is TGTGCCAGCAGTGACACAACGGTCAGGGAGGGATCACCCCTCCACTTT. As protein: CASSDTTVREGSPLHF.

This clone was counted only a few times. This chain joins TRBV6-6 and TRBJ1-1; D perhaps matches TRBD1 (5 bases). The V gene lost 7 bases and the J gene lost 3 bases, with 9 bases spanning the gap. CDR1 is MNHNY and CDR2 is SVGAGI in the germline V gene (reference sequence). The length of the CDR3 is 12 residues. The CDR3 loop is CASIGDDTEAFF. The CDR3 DNA sequence: TGTGCCAGCATAGGGGATGACACTGAAGCTTTCTTT.

The count of this clone is one. The V call is TRBV28, the J call TRBJ1-1; tentatively, D is TRBD1 (5 bases). V lost 8 bases to trimming and J lost 1 base, with 11 bases between them. Germline CDR1 MDHEN, CDR2 SYDVKM. This CDR3 contains 13 residues. CDR3 DNA sequence: TGTGCCAGCCTGACAGAGCAGAACACTGAAGCTTTCTTT. It codes for CASLTEQNTEAFF.

The chain carries TRBV18 and TRBJ2-7, with D perhaps TRBD1 (6 bases). Germline values: CDR1 KGHSH, CDR2 LQKENI. The CDR3 totals 15 residues. Trimming pared 0 bases from V and 2 bases from J, leaving 11 bases between. For the CDR3, the DNA is TGTGCCAGCTCACCACCGGGGACAAGGGCCTACGAGCAGTACTTC. Encoded protein: CASSPPGTRAYEQYF.